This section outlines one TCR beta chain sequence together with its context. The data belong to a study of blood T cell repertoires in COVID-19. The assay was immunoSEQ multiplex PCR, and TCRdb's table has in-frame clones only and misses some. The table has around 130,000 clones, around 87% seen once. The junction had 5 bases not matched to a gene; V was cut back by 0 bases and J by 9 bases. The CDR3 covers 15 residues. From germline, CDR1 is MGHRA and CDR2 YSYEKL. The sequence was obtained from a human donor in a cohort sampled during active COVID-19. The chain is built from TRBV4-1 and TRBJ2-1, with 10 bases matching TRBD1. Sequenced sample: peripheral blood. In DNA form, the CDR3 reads TGCGCCAGCAGCCAAGATCTGGACAGGGGGACTGAGCAGTTCTTC. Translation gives CASSQDLDRGTEQFF.